The T cell receptor (beta chain) under discussion was sequenced for a study of cytomegalovirus exposure and HLA in healthy donors. Whole-study context: In a previous analysis, approximately 110 million unique TCR beta sequences were found from roughly 180 million T cells. Study-wide findings and caveats: The authors later found TCR association rates varying by HLA locus, with DRB1 most and HLA-C fewest. Versus the approximately 700-donor mean, an Asian-associated ancestry cluster reportedly showed fewer N-insertions in a later analysis.

Only one count was recorded for this clone. What it binds is not known. The CDR3 length is 14 residues. Germline V gives CDR1 SGHRS, CDR2 YFSETQ. V lost 3 bases to trimming and J lost 3 bases, with 12 bases between them. This PCR relied on a set of 60 Vbeta primers and 13 Jbeta primers. The protocol was immunoSEQ multiplex PCR, while the TCRdb copy is restricted to in-frame clones and leaves out a portion. The data contain about 170,000 clones, 76% of them seen just once; the ten biggest clones take up approximately 0.76%. V and J are TRBV5-1 and TRBJ1-1; D is ambiguous. This clonotype was obtained from a female donor in good health and CMV-seronegative. Sequenced material: PBMCs. Here the CDR3 reads CASSWGGVDTEAFF. The CDR3 DNA follows: TGCGCCAGCAGCTGGGGAGGAGTGGACACTGAAGCTTTCTTT.